These T cell receptor beta chains were read from a single sample in a study of blood T cell repertoires in COVID-19. Sequenced by immunoSEQ multiplex PCR; TCRdb stores in-frame clones only, minus some. The sample has about 150,000 clones, roughly 89% seen once. The source material was PBMCs or T cells enriched from blood (not recorded which). Every receptor here comes from a woman between 45 and 65 years old who had been exposed to COVID-19. Each CDR3 is given with its conserved first and last residue. A D gene is named only where the DNA matches it firmly. The size field is filled for only some rows; it gives once, few, many or a size class.

>TRBJ2-7|NA|TRBV7-8|NA
CASSPPGYEQYF
TGTGCCAGCAGCCCGCCGGGTTACGAGCAGTACTTC
>TRBJ2-5|NA|TRBV7-7|NA
CASSSGLRETQYF
TGTGCCAGCAGCTCGGGACTTCGGGAGACCCAGTACTTC
>TRBJ2-7|TRBD2|TRBV20-1|NA
CSASIVAGGLSYEQYF
TGCAGTGCTAGTATTGTAGCGGGGGGCCTCTCCTACGAGCAGTACTTC
>TRBJ2-7|TRBD1|TRBV18|few
CASSNRGASSYEQYF
TGTGCCAGCTCAAACAGGGGGGCTAGCTCCTACGAGCAGTACTTC
>TRBJ2-3|NA|TRBV19|NA
CASSIDKAGPGVDTQYF
TGTGCCAGTAGTATAGATAAGGCGGGTCCGGGGGTTGATACGCAGTATTTT
>TRBJ1-3|NA|TRBV10-3|many
CAISETSAGNTIYF
TGTGCCATCAGTGAGACTTCCGCGGGAAACACCATATATTTT
>TRBJ1-3|NA|TRBV6-5|NA
CASNGGLGGNTIYF
TGTGCCAGCAATGGGGGCTTGGGTGGAAACACCATATATTTT
>TRBJ2-3|NA|TRBV5-1|NA
CASSSRVGGQSDTQYF
TGCGCCAGCAGCTCCCGAGTGGGGGGGCAATCAGATACGCAGTATTTT
>TRBJ1-1|NA|TRBV6-5|NA
CASSYFPDSSEAFF
TGTGCCAGCAGTTACTTCCCGGACAGCAGTGAAGCTTTCTTT
>TRBJ2-1|TRBD1|TRBV19|NA
CASSTRGTGVYNEQFF
TGTGCCAGTAGCACTCGGGGGACAGGTGTCTACAATGAGCAGTTCTTC
>TRBJ1-6|TRBD1|TRBV7-2|NA
CASSEGQGDSPLHF
TGTGCCAGCAGCGAAGGACAGGGTGATTCACCCCTCCACTTT
>TRBJ1-1|TRBD1|TRBV9|NA
CASSRGQAGARSTEAFF
TGTGCCAGCAGCAGGGGACAGGCGGGGGCCAGGAGCACTGAAGCTTTCTTT
>TRBJ2-2|NA|TRBV5-6|NA
CASSLGKQWNTGELFF
TGTGCCAGCAGCTTGGGGAAACAGTGGAACACCGGGGAGCTGTTTTTT
>TRBJ1-2|TRBD1|TRBV10-3|few
CAISERQGNYGYTF
TGTGCCATCAGTGAGCGACAGGGAAACTATGGCTACACCTTC
>TRBJ2-2|TRBD2|TRBV19|NA
CASSLASGARGELFF
TGTGCCAGTAGTTTGGCTAGCGGGGCCAGGGGGGAGCTGTTTTTT
>TRBJ1-2|NA|TRBV7-9|NA
CASSLRDPGARGPGYTF
TGTGCCAGCAGCTTGAGGGATCCAGGGGCTAGGGGTCCAGGCTACACCTTC
>TRBJ2-1|TRBD1|TRBV7-3|once
CASSLTGTGGYNEQFF
TGTGCCAGCAGCTTAACAGGGACAGGGGGTTACAATGAGCAGTTCTTC
>TRBJ1-4|NA|TRBV18|NA
CASSPFGQTTNEKLFF
TGTGCCAGCTCACCTTTCGGACAGACAACTAATGAAAAACTGTTTTTT
>TRBJ1-2|NA|TRBV6-2/TRBV6-3|NA
CASSYSMGGSGYTF
TGTGCCAGCAGTTACTCGATGGGGGGATCTGGCTACACCTTC
>TRBJ2-7|NA|TRBV10-3|once
CAISELLDRSEQYF
TGTGCCATCAGTGAGTTACTTGACAGGAGCGAGCAGTACTTC
>TRBJ1-1|NA|TRBV7-6|NA
CASSLNPDISTEAFF
TGTGCCAGCAGCTTAAATCCGGACATTAGCACTGAAGCTTTCTTT
>TRBJ1-2|TRBD1|TRBV6-5|NA
CATKDRVGYGYTF
TGTGCCACCAAGGACAGGGTCGGCTATGGCTACACCTTC
>TRBJ1-3|NA|TRBV7-8|NA
CASSLGPSPGNTIYF
TGTGCCAGCAGCTTAGGGCCCTCTCCCGGAAACACCATATATTTT
>TRBJ2-3|TRBD2|TRBV5-6|NA
CASSLVASGNTDTQYF
TGTGCCAGCAGCTTGGTTGCTAGCGGGAACACAGATACGCAGTATTTT
>TRBJ2-1|NA|TRBV6-4|NA
CASSDALSDGYNEQFF
TGTGCCAGCAGTGACGCATTAAGCGACGGCTACAATGAGCAGTTCTTC
>TRBJ1-6|NA|TRBV27|NA
CASGGLSNSPLHF
TGTGCCAGTGGTGGCCTGTCGAATTCACCCCTCCACTTT
>TRBJ2-7|TRBD2|TRBV18|NA
CASSPFSGRARDEQYF
TGTGCCAGCTCACCTTTCAGCGGGAGGGCCAGGGACGAGCAGTACTTC
>TRBJ2-7|NA|TRBV4-3|NA
CASSPNRGTYEQYF
TGCGCCAGCAGCCCTAACCGGGGGACCTACGAGCAGTACTTC
>TRBJ2-7|NA|TRBV5-1|NA
CASSLAGIEQYF
TGCGCCAGCAGCTTGGCCGGGATCGAGCAGTACTTC
>TRBJ2-7|TRBD2|TRBV3-1/TRBV3-2|NA
CASSQDPLAGGPRYEQYF
TGTGCCAGCAGCCAAGATCCCCTAGCGGGGGGGCCAAGGTACGAGCAGTACTTC
>TRBJ1-2|NA|TRBV15|NA
CATSAQGVNYGYTF
TGTGCCACCAGCGCACAGGGTGTTAACTATGGCTACACCTTC
>TRBJ1-2|NA|TRBV27|once
CASRRSPVPNYGYTF
TGTGCCAGCAGGCGGAGTCCAGTACCTAACTATGGCTACACCTTC
>TRBJ1-1|NA|TRBV7-2|NA
CASSNRVGLGTEAFF
TGTGCCAGCAGTAACAGGGTGGGCCTGGGCACTGAAGCTTTCTTT
>TRBJ2-7|NA|TRBV12-3/TRBV12-4|NA
CASSLTHQQYF
TGTGCCAGCAGTTTAACTCACCAGCAGTACTTC
>TRBJ1-1|NA|TRBV18|once
CASSPVRAAVNTEAFF
TGTGCCAGCTCACCAGTCAGGGCGGCGGTGAACACTGAAGCTTTCTTT
>TRBJ2-7|NA|TRBV6-5|NA
CASSWGDWDYEQYF
TGTGCCAGCAGTTGGGGGGACTGGGACTACGAGCAGTACTTC
>TRBJ2-6|TRBD2|TRBV9|NA
CASSFPRGEGGASGANVLTF
TGTGCCAGCAGCTTCCCTCGGGGGGAAGGTGGAGCCTCTGGGGCCAACGTCCTGACTTTC
>TRBJ2-2|NA|TRBV7-8|few
CASSLVRSDTGELFF
TGTGCCAGCAGCTTAGTGAGGAGTGACACCGGGGAGCTGTTTTTT
>TRBJ1-5|NA|TRBV11-2|NA
CASSSPGLNQPQHF
TGTGCCAGCAGCTCCCCAGGGCTCAATCAGCCCCAGCATTTT
>TRBJ1-6|TRBD1|TRBV14|NA
CASSHRQGVGNSPLHF
TGTGCCAGCAGCCATAGACAGGGCGTGGGTAATTCACCCCTCCACTTT
>TRBJ1-1|NA|TRBV18|once
CASSPRGLFTEAFF
TGTGCCAGCTCACCACGAGGGTTGTTTACTGAAGCTTTCTTT